This TCR beta chain was identified during a study of T cell responses to AZD1222 COVID-19 vaccine. The overall study: Researchers grouped second doses given at about 4 or about 12 weeks into one pool. The study, taken as a whole, reports: Repertoire collection took place solely once the T cell response had peaked.

Measured with immunoSEQ multiplex PCR; TCRdb has only the in-frame clones, and not every one. Altogether some 100,000 clones are present, about nine tenths being singletons, with the ten largest covering 1.5% to 2%. Germline loops: CDR1 SGHNT, CDR2 YENEEA. The CDR3 contains 17 residues. V lost 3 bases, J lost 4 bases, and 9 bases stayed unmatched. Concerning this clone itself: Its antigen is not identified.

Material: peripheral blood, obtained on day 0 of AZD1222 vaccination. The source is an adult in good health. The chain joins TRBV11-3 to TRBJ2-2; 9 bases agree with TRBD2. The CDR3 spells CASSFGSGSSSTGELFF. The CDR3 DNA sequence: TGTGCCAGCAGCTTCGGTAGCGGGAGTAGTTCCACCGGGGAGCTGTTTTTT.